This is a list of T cell receptor beta chains from one sample in a study of shared clonotypes between healthy human individuals. TCRdb's copy holds only in-frame clones and misses some; the assay was immunoSEQ multiplex PCR. The sample yields roughly 1 million clones, roughly 80% seen once. Sequenced material: memory CD4+ T cells sorted from blood. Receptor source: a man younger than 35 in good health. Both conserved end residues are part of each CDR3. The order of the fields is D gene, V gene, clone size, J gene, CDR3 DNA, CDR3 protein. A D gene is named only where the DNA matches it firmly. Only part of the rows carry a size: once, few, many, or a class if the clone is expanded.

.	TRBV5-1	.	TRBJ2-2	TGCGCCAGCAGCGGAAGGGGTGTGGATTCCGGGGAGCTGTTTTTT	CASSGRGVDSGELFF
.	TRBV6-7	.	TRBJ2-7	TGTGCCAGCAGATGGTCGTACGAGCAGTACTTC	CASRWSYEQYF
.	TRBV7-3	many	TRBJ2-7	TGTGCCAGCAGCTTAGTTGAGGGTTACGAGCAGTACTTC	CASSLVEGYEQYF
TRBD2	TRBV7-9	.	TRBJ2-5	TGTGCCAGCAGCTTTAGCGGGGGAGAAGAGACCCAGTACTTC	CASSFSGGEETQYF
.	TRBV19	.	TRBJ2-1	TGTGCCAGTATCGGGGTGTACAATGAGCAGTTCTTC	CASIGVYNEQFF
.	TRBV25-1	.	TRBJ1-2	TGTGCCAGCAGTGGATACCCGGCAGGTGACTATGGCTACACCTTC	CASSGYPAGDYGYTF
.	TRBV19	many	TRBJ2-1	TGTGCCAGTAGTACCGACGACAGACTACACACACTAAGGTACAATGAGCAGTTCTTC	CASSTDDRLHTLRYNEQFF
.	TRBV6-5	few	TRBJ2-7	TGTGCCAGCAGCCGGGGGCGGGAGCTCGACGAGCAGTACTTC	CASSRGRELDEQYF
.	TRBV2	once	TRBJ1-4	TGTGCCAGCAGTTACGACGGAACAACTAATGAAAAACTGTTTTTT	CASSYDGTTNEKLFF
.	TRBV7-2	once	TRBJ2-7	TGTGCCAGCAGCTTAGTGACTGGTCTGACCTACGAGCAGTACTTC	CASSLVTGLTYEQYF
TRBD1	TRBV29-1	.	TRBJ2-7	TGCAGCGGAGGGACAGGGAGGTACGAGCAGTACTTC	CSGGTGRYEQYF
TRBD2	TRBV5-4	.	TRBJ2-1	TGTGCCACCCGACTAGCGGGAGATGCGTATGAGCAGTTCTTC	CATRLAGDAYEQFF
TRBD1	TRBV6-5	many	TRBJ2-7	TGTGCCAGCAGTTATGGACAGGACCACTCCTACGAGCAGTACTTC	CASSYGQDHSYEQYF
TRBD1	TRBV6-5	.	TRBJ1-5	TGTGCCAGCAGTTACTCTTGGGACAGTTCGTCTCAGCCCCAGCATTTT	CASSYSWDSSSQPQHF
.	TRBV9	.	TRBJ1-2	TGTGCCAGCAGCGTAGAGGGGTTTTCGTATGGCTACACCTTC	CASSVEGFSYGYTF
.	TRBV5-4	.	TRBJ1-4	TGTGCCAGCAGCCGGCTGGGAGCAACTAATGAAAAACTGTTTTTT	CASSRLGATNEKLFF
TRBD1	TRBV27	.	TRBJ2-7	TGTGCCAGCAGTTTTGGGGCAGGGGGCAGGTACGAGCAGTACTTC	CASSFGAGGRYEQYF
.	TRBV19	.	TRBJ1-5	TGTGCCAGTAAGGAAGGGAACCGACAGCCCCAGCATTTT	CASKEGNRQPQHF
TRBD1	TRBV28	few	TRBJ1-4	TGTGCCAGCACCGACTACGACAGGGGAAATGAAAAACTGTTTTTT	CASTDYDRGNEKLFF
.	TRBV28	.	TRBJ1-2	TGTGCCAGCAGTTCCCGGAGGCAGGCTCCTCTAGCCCTTTATGGCTACACCTTC	CASSSRRQAPLALYGYTF
TRBD2	TRBV5-1	once	TRBJ2-1	TGCGCCAGCAGCCTTACCGGGACTAGCGGGGCAAATGAGCAGTTCTTC	CASSLTGTSGANEQFF
.	TRBV4-1	few	TRBJ2-4	TGCGCCAGCAGCCAAGATGTTCAGGCTAGCAGAAACATTCAGTACTTC	CASSQDVQASRNIQYF
.	TRBV4-1	.	TRBJ2-7	TGCGCCAGCAGCCAAGATCAAGCAGGGGCGAACTCCTACGAGCAGTACTTC	CASSQDQAGANSYEQYF
.	TRBV18	.	TRBJ1-5	TGTGCCAGCTCCCTGGGCGCCCTCGAGGGCAATCAGCCCCAGCATTTT	CASSLGALEGNQPQHF
.	TRBV27	.	TRBJ2-3	TGTGCCAGCAGGACCACCCCTAGCACAGATACGCAGTATTTT	CASRTTPSTDTQYF
.	TRBV19	.	TRBJ1-3	TGTGCCAGTAGTAACCCGTCTGGGAGCGCCTCTGGAAACACCATATATTTT	CASSNPSGSASGNTIYF
TRBD1	TRBV6-5	.	TRBJ2-7	TGTGCCAGCAGTTACACTTCCCCCCAGGGGGCCTACGAGCAGTACTTC	CASSYTSPQGAYEQYF